A selection of T cell receptor beta chains follows, all from one sample in a study of PD-1 blockade in classical Hodgkin lymphoma. Here immunoSEQ multiplex PCR was the method, and the copy in TCRdb shows in-frame clones only, minus some. The sample has more than 15,000 clones; approximately 86% are singletons. Sequencing was carried out using peripheral blood mononuclear cells (PBMCs). The receptors stem from a human donor with classical Hodgkin lymphoma. CDR3s leave out the opening cysteine and the closing phenylalanine or tryptophan. Each record gives: clone size, CDR3 length, V gene, CDR3 protein. A clone size is listed for some rows: how often the clone was seen (once, few, many), or a class if it is expanded.

.	11	TRBV19	ASSMGVHNEQF
.	14	TRBV27	ASSRTSGRGTDTQY
.	14	TRBV19	ASSYRLGQGAYEQY
.	12	TRBV7-9	ASSTRDRVYEQY
.	14	TRBV6-1	ASSEGGYSSTDTQY
.	14	TRBV19	ASSIQGQVASNEQF
.	12	TRBV19	ASSQGQVNTEAF
.	13	TRBV5-4	ASSLKVGGPNEQY
.	10	TRBV11-3	ASSLDRVGQY
.	10	TRBV7-9	ASSQRDRGQF
.	12	TRBV29-1	SAVTGQGAYEQY
.	15	TRBV15	ATSREVSRDSYNEQF
once	13	TRBV9	ASSVSGDSYNEQF
once	13	TRBV21-1	ASSTKGGNSYEQY
.	10	TRBV14	ASSQVIGELF
.	14	TRBV6-5	ASSYGSGRGADTQY
.	11	TRBV4-3	ASSLQRNTEAF
.	15	TRBV7-5	ARSLSLETESSYEQY
.	14	TRBV6-6	ASSPGLGQANYGYT
once	11	TRBV30	AWTPVSTYEQY
.	14	TRBV7-2	ASSPFRDTRTDTQY
.	14	TRBV6-6	ASSYDVGQGYQPQH
.	11	TRBV18	ASSEYSNQPQH
.	11	TRBV28	ASSFRVADTQY
once	11	TRBV11-3	ASSFGGSYEQY
.	13	TRBV5-1	ASSQGTGLNYGYT
.	15	TRBV4-3	ASSQEFGVVAKNIQY
.	10	TRBV19	ATHSGIYGYT
.	14	TRBV5-1	ASSSDLPGRYYEQY
few	13	TRBV14	ASSQAGTTNEKLF
.	14	TRBV7-9	ASSLSPSGSLHEQF
.	12	TRBV4-3	ASSQQAYYYEQY
.	14	TRBV28	ASNDSGRGGTDTQY
.	11	TRBV4-3	ASSHSNTDTQY
.	13	TRBV28	ASSLGSARAYEQY
.	14	TRBV11-2	ASSLGSLAGVYEQF
.	12	TRBV19	ASSIRQKTGELF
.	13	TRBV15	ATSSPAGAADTQY
.	10	TRBV28	ASRDPGNTIY